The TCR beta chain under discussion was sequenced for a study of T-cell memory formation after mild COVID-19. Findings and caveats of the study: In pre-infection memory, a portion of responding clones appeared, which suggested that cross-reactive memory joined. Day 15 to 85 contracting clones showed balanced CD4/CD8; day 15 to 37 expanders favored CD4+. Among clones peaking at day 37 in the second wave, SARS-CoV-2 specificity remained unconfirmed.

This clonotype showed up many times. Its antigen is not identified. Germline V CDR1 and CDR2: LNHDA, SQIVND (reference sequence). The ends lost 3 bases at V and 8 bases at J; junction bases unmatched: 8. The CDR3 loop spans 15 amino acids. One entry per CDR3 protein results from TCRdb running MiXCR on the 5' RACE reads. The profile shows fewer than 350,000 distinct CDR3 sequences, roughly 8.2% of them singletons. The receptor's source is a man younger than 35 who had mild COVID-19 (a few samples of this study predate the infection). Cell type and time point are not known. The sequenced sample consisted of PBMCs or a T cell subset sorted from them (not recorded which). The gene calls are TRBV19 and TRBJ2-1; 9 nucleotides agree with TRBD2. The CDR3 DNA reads TGTGCCAGTAGTATCAGGCGGGGGGGCAGGGATGAGCAGTTCTTC. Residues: CASSIRRGGRDEQFF.